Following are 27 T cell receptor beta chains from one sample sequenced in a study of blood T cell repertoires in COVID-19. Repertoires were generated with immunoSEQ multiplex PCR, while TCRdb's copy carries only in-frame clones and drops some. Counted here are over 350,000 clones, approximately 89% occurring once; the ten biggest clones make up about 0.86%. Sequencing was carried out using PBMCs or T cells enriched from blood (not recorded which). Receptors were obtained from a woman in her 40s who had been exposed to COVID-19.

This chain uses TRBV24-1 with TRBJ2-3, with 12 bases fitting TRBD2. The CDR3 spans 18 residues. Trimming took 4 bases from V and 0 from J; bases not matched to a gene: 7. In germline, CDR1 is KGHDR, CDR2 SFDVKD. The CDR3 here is CATSDSGLAGSSTDTQYF. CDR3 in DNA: TGTGCCACCAGTGACAGCGGACTAGCGGGGTCGAGCACAGATACGCAGTATTTT.

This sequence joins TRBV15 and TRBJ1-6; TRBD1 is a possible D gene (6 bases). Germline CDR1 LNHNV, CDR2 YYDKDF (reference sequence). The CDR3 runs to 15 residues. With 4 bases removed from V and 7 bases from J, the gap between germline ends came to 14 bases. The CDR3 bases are TGTGCCACCAGCACTCGGACAGTACCGAATTCACCCCTCCACTTT. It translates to CATSTRTVPNSPLHF.

In DNA, the CDR3 is TGTGCCAGCTCACGCGAGCGAGTGAACACTGAAGCTTTCTTT. This encodes CASSRERVNTEAFF. The rearrangement links TRBV18 to TRBJ1-1; D ambiguous. The CDR3 has 14 amino acids. Germline CDR1 and CDR2: KGHSH and LQKENI. Deletions cut 4 bases from V and 0 bases from J, with 9 bases between.

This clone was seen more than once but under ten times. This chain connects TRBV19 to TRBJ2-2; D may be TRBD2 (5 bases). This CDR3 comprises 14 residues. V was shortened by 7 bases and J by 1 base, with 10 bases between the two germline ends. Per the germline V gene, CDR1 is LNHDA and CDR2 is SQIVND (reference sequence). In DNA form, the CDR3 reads TGTGCCAGTATATGGCGGGTGAACACCGGGGAGCTGTTTTTT. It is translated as CASIWRVNTGELFF.

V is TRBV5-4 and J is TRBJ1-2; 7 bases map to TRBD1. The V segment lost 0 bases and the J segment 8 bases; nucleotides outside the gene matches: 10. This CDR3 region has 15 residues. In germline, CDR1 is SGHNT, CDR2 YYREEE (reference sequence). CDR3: CASSLGLRQGGGYTF. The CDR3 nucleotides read TGTGCCAGCAGCTTGGGCTTACGACAGGGTGGCGGCTACACCTTC. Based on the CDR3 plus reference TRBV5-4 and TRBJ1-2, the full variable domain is ETGVTQSPTHLIKTRGQQVTLRCSSQSGHNTVSWYQQALGQGPQFIFQYYREEENGRGNFPPRFSGLQFPNYSSELNVNALELDDSALYLCASSLGLRQGGGYTFGSGTRLTVV.

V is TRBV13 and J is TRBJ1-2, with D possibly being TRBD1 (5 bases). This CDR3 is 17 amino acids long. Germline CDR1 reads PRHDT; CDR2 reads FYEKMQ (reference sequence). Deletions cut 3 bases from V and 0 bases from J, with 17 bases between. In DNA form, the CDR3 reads TGTGCCAGCAGCTTCGGTGGCAGGGCCCCAACTAACTATGGCTACACCTTC. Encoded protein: CASSFGGRAPTNYGYTF.

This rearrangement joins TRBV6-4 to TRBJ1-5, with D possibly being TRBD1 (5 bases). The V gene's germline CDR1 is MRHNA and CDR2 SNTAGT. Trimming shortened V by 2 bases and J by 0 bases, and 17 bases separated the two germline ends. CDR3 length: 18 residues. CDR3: CASSDGQGKYYSNQPQHF. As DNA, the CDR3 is TGTGCCAGCAGTGACGGTCAGGGAAAATACTATAGCAATCAGCCCCAGCATTTT.

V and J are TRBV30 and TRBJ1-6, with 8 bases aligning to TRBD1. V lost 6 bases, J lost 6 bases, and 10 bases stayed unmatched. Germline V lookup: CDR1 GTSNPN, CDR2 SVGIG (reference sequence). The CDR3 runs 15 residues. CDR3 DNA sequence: TGTGCCTGCCGGACAGGGTTGGCGGGTAATTCACCCCTCCACTTT. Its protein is CACRTGLAGNSPLHF.

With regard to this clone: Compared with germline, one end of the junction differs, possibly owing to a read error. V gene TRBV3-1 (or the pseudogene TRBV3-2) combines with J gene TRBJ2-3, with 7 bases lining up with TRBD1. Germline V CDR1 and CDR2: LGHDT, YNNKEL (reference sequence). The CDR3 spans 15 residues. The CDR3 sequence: CASSPEQGWTGTQYF. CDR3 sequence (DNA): TGTGCCAGCAGCCCCGAACAGGGGTGGACAGGTACGCAGTATTTT.

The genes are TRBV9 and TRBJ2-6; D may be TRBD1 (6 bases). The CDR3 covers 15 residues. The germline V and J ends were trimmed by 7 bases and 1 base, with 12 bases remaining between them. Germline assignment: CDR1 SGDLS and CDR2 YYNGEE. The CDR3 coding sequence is TGTGCCAGCGGACAGAAGGCTTCTGGGGCCAACGTCCTGACTTTC. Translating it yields CASGQKASGANVLTF.

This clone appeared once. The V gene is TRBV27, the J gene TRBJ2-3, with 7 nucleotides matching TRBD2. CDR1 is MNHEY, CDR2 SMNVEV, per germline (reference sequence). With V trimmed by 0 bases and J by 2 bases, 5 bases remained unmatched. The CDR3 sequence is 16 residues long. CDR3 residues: CASSLSRAGYTDTQYF. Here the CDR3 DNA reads TGTGCCAGCAGTTTATCGAGAGCGGGGTACACAGATACGCAGTATTTT.

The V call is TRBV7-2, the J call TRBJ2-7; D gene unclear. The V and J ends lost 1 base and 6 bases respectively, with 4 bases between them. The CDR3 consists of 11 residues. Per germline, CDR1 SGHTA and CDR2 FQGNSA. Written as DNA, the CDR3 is TGTGCCAGCAGCTTAGACTCCGAGCAGTACTTC. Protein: CASSLDSEQYF. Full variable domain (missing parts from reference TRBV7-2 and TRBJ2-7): GAGVSQSPSNKVTEKGKDVELRCDPISGHTALYWYRQSLGQGLEFLIYFQGNSAPDKSGLPSDRFSAERTGGSVSTLTIQRTQQEDSAVYLCASSLDSEQYFGPGTRLTVT.

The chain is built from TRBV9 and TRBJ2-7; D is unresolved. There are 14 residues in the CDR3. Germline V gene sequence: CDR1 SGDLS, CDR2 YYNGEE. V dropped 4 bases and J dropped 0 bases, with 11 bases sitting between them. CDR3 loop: CASSPLSTSYEQYF. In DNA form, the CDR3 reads TGTGCCAGCAGCCCGTTGAGTACCTCCTACGAGCAGTACTTC. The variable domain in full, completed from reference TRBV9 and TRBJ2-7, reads DSGVTQTPKHLITATGQRVTLRCSPRSGDLSVYWYQQSLDQGLQFLIQYYNGEERAKGNILERFSAQQFPDLHSELNLSSLELGDSALYFCASSPLSTSYEQYFGPGTRLTVT.

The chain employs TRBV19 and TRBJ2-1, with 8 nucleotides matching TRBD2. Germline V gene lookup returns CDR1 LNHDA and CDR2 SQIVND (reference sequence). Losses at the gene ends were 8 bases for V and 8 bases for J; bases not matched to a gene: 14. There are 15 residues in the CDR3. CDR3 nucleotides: TGTGCCAGTGAGATGGCGGGAGGCCGGCGCGATGAGCAGTTCTTC. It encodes CASEMAGGRRDEQFF. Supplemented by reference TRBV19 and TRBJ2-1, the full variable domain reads DGGITQSPKYLFRKEGQNVTLSCEQNLNHDAMYWYRQDPGQGLRLIYYSQIVNDFQKGDIAEGYSVSREKKESFPLTVTSAQKNPTAFYLCASEMAGGRRDEQFFGPGTRLTVL.

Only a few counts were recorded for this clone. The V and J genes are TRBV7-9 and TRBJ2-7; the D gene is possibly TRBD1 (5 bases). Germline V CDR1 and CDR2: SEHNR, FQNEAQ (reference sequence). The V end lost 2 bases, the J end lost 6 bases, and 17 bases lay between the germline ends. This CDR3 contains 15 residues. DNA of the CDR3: TGTGCCAGCAGCTTACAAGGCACAGGAGCCTCCGAGCAGTACTTC. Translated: CASSLQGTGASEQYF. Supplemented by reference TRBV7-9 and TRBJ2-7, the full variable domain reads DTGVSQNPRHKITKRGQNVTFRCDPISEHNRLYWYRQTLGQGPEFLTYFQNEAQLEKSRLLSDRFSAERPKGSFSTLEIQRTEQGDSAMYLCASSLQGTGASEQYFGPGTRLTVT.

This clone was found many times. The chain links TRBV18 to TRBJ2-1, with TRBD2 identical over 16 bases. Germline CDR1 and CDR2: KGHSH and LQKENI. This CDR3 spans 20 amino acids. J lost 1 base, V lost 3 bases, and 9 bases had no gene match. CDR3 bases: TGTGCCAGCTCACCCACTCCCGGGACTAGCGGGAGGGTATCCTACAATGAGCAGTTCTTC. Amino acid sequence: CASSPTPGTSGRVSYNEQFF. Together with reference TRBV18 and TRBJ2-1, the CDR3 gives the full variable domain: NAGVMQNPRHLVRRRGQEARLRCSPMKGHSHVYWYRQLPEEGLKFMVYLQKENIIDESGMPKERFSAEFPKEGPSILRIQQVVRGDSAAYFCASSPTPGTSGRVSYNEQFFGPGTRLTVL.

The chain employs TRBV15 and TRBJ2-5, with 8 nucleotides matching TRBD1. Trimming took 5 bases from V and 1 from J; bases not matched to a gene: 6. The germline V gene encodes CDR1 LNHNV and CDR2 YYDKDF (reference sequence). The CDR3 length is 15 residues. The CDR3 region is CATSVQGAVQETQYF. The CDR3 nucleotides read TGTGCCACCAGCGTTCAGGGGGCGGTCCAAGAGACCCAGTACTTC.

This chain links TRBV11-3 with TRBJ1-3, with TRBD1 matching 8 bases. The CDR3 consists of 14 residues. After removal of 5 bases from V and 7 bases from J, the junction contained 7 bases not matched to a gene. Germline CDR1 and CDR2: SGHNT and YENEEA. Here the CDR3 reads CASSRQGRANTIYF. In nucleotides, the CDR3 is TGTGCCAGCAGCCGACAGGGGAGGGCGAACACCATATATTTT.

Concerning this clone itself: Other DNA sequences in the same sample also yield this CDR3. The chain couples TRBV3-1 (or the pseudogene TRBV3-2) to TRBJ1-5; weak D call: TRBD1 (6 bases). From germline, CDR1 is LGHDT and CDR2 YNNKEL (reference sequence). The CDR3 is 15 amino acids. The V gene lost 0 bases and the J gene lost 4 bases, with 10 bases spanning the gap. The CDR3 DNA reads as TGTGCCAGCAGCCAAGATTTAGGGGGAAATCAGCCCCAGCATTTT. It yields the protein CASSQDLGGNQPQHF.

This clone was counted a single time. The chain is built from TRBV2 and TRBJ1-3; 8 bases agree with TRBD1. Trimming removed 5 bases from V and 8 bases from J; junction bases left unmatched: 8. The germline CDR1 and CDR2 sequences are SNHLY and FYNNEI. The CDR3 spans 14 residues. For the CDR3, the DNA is TGTGCCAGCAGTTCCCAGGGGGCCGGAGACACCATATATTTT. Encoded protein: CASSSQGAGDTIYF.

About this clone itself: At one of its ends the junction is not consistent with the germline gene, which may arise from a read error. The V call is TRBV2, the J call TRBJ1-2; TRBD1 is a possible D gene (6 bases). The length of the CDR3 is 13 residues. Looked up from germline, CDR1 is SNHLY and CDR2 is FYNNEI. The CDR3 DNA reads TGTGCCAGCAGTCAAAGGGCGGGGGACACCATTAACTTC. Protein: CASSQRAGDTINF.

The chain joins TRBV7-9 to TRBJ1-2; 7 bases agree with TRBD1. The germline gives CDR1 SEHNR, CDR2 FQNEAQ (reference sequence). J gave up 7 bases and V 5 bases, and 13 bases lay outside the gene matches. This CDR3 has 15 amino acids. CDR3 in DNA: TGTGCCAGCAGCCCCCCGGCGGGACAGTTTTCTGGCTACACCTTC. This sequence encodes CASSPPAGQFSGYTF.

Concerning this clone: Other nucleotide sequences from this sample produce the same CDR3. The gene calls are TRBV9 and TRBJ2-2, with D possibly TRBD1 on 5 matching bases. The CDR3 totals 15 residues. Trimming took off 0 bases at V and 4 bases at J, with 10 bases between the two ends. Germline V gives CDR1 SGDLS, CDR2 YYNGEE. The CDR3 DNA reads TGTGCCAGCAGCGTAGGAGGCAGGGCCACCGGGGAGCTGTTTTTT. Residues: CASSVGGRATGELFF.

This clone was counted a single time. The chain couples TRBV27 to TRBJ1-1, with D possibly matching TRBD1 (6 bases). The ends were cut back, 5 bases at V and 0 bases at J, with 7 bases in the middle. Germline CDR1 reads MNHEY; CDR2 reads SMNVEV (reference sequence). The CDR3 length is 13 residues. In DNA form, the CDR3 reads TGTGCCAGCAGTCAGGGGATGAACACTGAAGCTTTCTTT. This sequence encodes CASSQGMNTEAFF.

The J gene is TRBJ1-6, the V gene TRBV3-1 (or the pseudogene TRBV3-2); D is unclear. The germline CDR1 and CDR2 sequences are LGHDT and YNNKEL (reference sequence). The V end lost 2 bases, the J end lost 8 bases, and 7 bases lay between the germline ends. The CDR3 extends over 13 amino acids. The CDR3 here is CASSQISDSPLHF. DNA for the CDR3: TGTGCCAGCAGCCAAATCTCCGATTCACCCCTCCACTTT.

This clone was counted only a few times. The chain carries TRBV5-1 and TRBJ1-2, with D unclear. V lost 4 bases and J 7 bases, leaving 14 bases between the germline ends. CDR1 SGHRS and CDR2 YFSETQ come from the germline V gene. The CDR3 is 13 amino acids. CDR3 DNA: TGCGCCAGCAGCCCGGAGGCCTTTCTTGGCTACACCTTC. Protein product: CASSPEAFLGYTF.

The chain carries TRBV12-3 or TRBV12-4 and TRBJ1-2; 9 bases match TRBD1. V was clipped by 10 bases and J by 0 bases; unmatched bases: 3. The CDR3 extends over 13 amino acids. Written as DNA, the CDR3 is TGTGCCACCCGACAGGGGGCTAACTATGGCTACACCTTC. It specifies CATRQGANYGYTF.